This TCR beta chain was profiled in a study of CD8 T cells in Susac syndrome. In Susac syndrome patients, recently defined diagnostic criteria for definite or probable disease were met. TEMRA cells were FACS-enriched, with CD8+ and CD4+ T cells isolated negatively. With regard to this clonotype: Its cognate antigen is unknown.

Study-wide points: The study found that Susac CD8+ clonal expansion peaked in TEMRA cells and active patients.

An amount of RNA that ranged from roughly 0.5 to 1 ug was reverse transcribed with random hexamers. TCRdb itself ran the immunoSEQ multiplex PCR reads through MiXCR, one entry per CDR3 protein. The sample holds roughly 80,000 distinct CDR3 sequences, approximately 94% seen once. The clonotype was recovered from a human donor with Susac syndrome. Sequencing was carried out using CD8+ T cells from PBMCs.

CDR3 coding DNA: TGTGCCAGCGCCCCGCCGGGGGTGACCTACGAGCAGTACTTC. This sequence encodes CASAPPGVTYEQYF. The V gene is TRBV11-2, the J gene TRBJ2-7; D may be TRBD2 (6 bases). The CDR3 totals 14 residues. The V and J ends lost 8 bases and 2 bases respectively, with 16 bases between them. Germline V gives CDR1 SGHAT, CDR2 FQNNGV.